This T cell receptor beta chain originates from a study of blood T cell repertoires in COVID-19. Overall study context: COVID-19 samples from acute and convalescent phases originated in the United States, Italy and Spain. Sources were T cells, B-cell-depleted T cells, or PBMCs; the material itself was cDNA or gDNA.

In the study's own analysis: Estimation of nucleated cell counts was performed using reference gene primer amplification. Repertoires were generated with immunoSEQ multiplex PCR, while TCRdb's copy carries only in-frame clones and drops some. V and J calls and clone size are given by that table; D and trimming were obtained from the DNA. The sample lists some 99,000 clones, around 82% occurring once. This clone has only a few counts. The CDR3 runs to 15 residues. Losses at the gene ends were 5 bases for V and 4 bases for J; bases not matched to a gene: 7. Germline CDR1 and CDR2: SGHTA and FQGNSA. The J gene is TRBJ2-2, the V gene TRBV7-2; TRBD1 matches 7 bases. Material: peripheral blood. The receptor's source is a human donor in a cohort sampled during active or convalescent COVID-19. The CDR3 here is CASSPDRVSTGELFF. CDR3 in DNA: TGTGCCAGCAGCCCCGACAGGGTGAGCACCGGGGAGCTGTTTTTT. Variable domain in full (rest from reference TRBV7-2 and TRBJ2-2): GAGVSQSPSNKVTEKGKDVELRCDPISGHTALYWYRQSLGQGLEFLIYFQGNSAPDKSGLPSDRFSAERTGGSVSTLTIQRTQQEDSAVYLCASSPDRVSTGELFFGEGSRLTVL.